Many counts were recorded for the clone carrying this TCR beta chain. Its antigen is as yet unknown. The sample originates from a study of T cells after yellow fever vaccination. As for the study in general: When fractions had low cell numbers, they were prepared with SMART-Seq v4 Ultra Low Input. The study, taken as a whole, reports: The CD4 compartment and the CD8 compartment contained a small share of clonotypes in common. Booster sampling recovered most clones from primary vaccination (around 96% CD4, around 88% CD8). Contamination of FACS-sorted repertoires by abundant clonotypes from the bulk population could occur.

Germline CDR1 DFQATT, CDR2 SNEGSKA (reference sequence). The CDR3 has 15 amino acids. Trimming at V came to 5 bases and at J to 6 bases, leaving 9 bases not matched to a gene. TCRdb re-analysed the 5' RACE reads in MiXCR, keeping a single row per CDR3 protein. The sample contains under 250,000 distinct CDR3 sequences, less than 3.5% of which appear only once. The sequences come from CD4+ T cells sorted from PBMCs, collected 10 days after the yellow fever booster vaccination. The V and J genes are TRBV20-1 and TRBJ2-3; 12 nucleotides line up with TRBD2. The TCR comes from a man between 18 and 35 years old who received the YFV17D yellow fever vaccine. DNA for the CDR3: TGCAGTGCTGTCGGACTAGCGGGGAGAGGGGATACGCAGTATTTT. It codes for CSAVGLAGRGDTQYF.